The 12 T cell receptor beta chains below come from one sample, sequenced in a study of blood T cell repertoires in COVID-19. Sequencing used immunoSEQ multiplex PCR; TCRdb keeps in-frame clones, though not all of them. The repertoire holds 100,000 to 150,000 clones, approximately 70% seen once, with 1.5% to 2% in the top ten. Material: peripheral blood. The receptors come from a woman between 65 and 79 years old with acute or convalescent COVID-19.

This chain connects TRBV7-9 to TRBJ2-1, with a tentative D call TRBD1 (6 bases). V lost 5 bases, J lost 7 bases, and 15 bases lay in between. The CDR3 loop spans 14 amino acids. Germline CDR1 SEHNR, CDR2 FQNEAQ (reference sequence). CDR3 nucleotides: TGTGCCAGCAGCCCCGGGGCAGGGGAGAATGAGCAGTTCTTC. Translated: CASSPGAGENEQFF.

The chain employs TRBV2 and TRBJ1-2; 7 bases line up with TRBD1. Trimming cost V 4 bases and J 8 bases; bases outside gene matches: 10. This CDR3 region has 14 residues. Germline V gives CDR1 SNHLY, CDR2 FYNNEI. The CDR3 loop reads CASSVQEGTVGYTF. Here the CDR3 DNA reads TGTGCCAGCAGTGTCCAAGAAGGGACAGTCGGCTACACCTTC.

The rearrangement uses TRBV24-1 and TRBJ2-7; perhaps TRBD1 as D (6 bases). The ends were cut back, 0 bases at V and 2 bases at J, with 13 bases in the middle. This CDR3 contains 16 residues. Germline V gene lookup returns CDR1 KGHDR and CDR2 SFDVKD. The CDR3 spells CATSDLYREDPYEQYF. In nucleotides, the CDR3 is TGTGCCACCAGTGATTTGTACAGGGAAGACCCCTACGAGCAGTACTTC.

V usage is TRBV19 and J usage is TRBJ2-5, with D maybe TRBD1 (6 bases). Germline V gives CDR1 LNHDA, CDR2 SQIVND (reference sequence). The CDR3 has 14 residues. V was pared by 6 bases and J by 1 base, with 12 bases between. CDR3 residues: CASSLRGFQETQYF. The CDR3 DNA is TGTGCCAGTAGCCTGAGGGGGTTCCAAGAGACCCAGTACTTC.

This clone occurred a few times. The V and J genes are TRBV7-8 and TRBJ2-5, with D tentatively TRBD1 (6 bases). This CDR3 has 14 residues. Germline CDR1 reads SGHVS; CDR2 reads FQNEAQ. V was clipped by 0 bases and J by 4 bases, with 9 bases between them. CDR3 sequence: CASSLAWGRETQYF. The DNA of the CDR3 is TGTGCCAGCAGCTTAGCATGGGGGCGAGAGACCCAGTACTTC.

This clone was observed a single time. The gene calls are TRBV19 and TRBJ1-2; D is undetermined. The length of the CDR3 is 15 residues. Between the trimmed V and J ends, which lost 5 bases and 4 bases, there was a span of 17 bases. Per the germline V gene, CDR1 is LNHDA and CDR2 is SQIVND (reference sequence). CDR3 bases: TGTGCCAGTAGTTTAAACGACTTTACCCTCTATGGCTACACCTTC. Residues: CASSLNDFTLYGYTF.

V is TRBV7-8 and J is TRBJ2-2; D is possibly TRBD1 (6 bases). Trimming took off 1 base at V and 2 bases at J, with 11 bases between the two ends. The germline V gene has CDR1 SGHVS and CDR2 FQNEAQ. The CDR3 spans 16 residues. The CDR3 is CASSLEPGANTGELFF. CDR3 in DNA: TGTGCCAGCAGCTTAGAGCCAGGGGCAAACACCGGGGAGCTGTTTTTT.

A few counts support this clone. The chain is built from TRBV5-1 and TRBJ1-6; 8 positions match TRBD1. CDR1 is SGHRS and CDR2 is YFSETQ in the germline V gene. Losses at the gene ends were 4 bases for V and 10 bases for J; bases not matched to a gene: 10. CDR3 length: 15 amino acids. The CDR3 DNA sequence: TGCGCCAGCAGCGCGCAGACAGGGGAGTACTCACCCCTCCACTTT. This sequence encodes CASSAQTGEYSPLHF.

This clone was counted once. CDR3 sequence (DNA): TGTGCCAGCAGTTTCCGGACAGGCGTCACTGAAGCTTTCTTT. Protein sequence: CASSFRTGVTEAFF. J is TRBJ1-1 and V is TRBV27, with TRBD1 matching 7 bases. Trimming cost V 3 bases and J 4 bases; bases outside gene matches: 5. There are 14 residues in the CDR3. The germline V gene encodes CDR1 MNHEY and CDR2 SMNVEV (reference sequence).

The chain carries TRBV7-6 and TRBJ2-3, with 7 bases fitting TRBD1. Germline values: CDR1 SGHVS, CDR2 FNYEAQ. The CDR3 has 15 amino acids. The junction had 7 bases not matched to a gene; V was cut back by 5 bases and J by 2 bases. CDR3 protein: CASSDRAEVTDTQYF. CDR3 DNA sequence: TGTGCCAGCAGCGACAGGGCGGAGGTCACAGATACGCAGTATTTT. The complete variable domain, with remaining parts taken from reference TRBV7-6 and TRBJ2-3, reads GAGVSQSPRYKVTKRGQDVALRCDPISGHVSLYWYRQALGQGPEFLTYFNYEAQQDKSGLPNDRFSAERPEGSISTLTIQRTEQRDSAMYRCASSDRAEVTDTQYFGPGTRLTVL.

This clone was observed at least ten times. The rearrangement joins TRBV7-6 to TRBJ1-1, with 9 bases aligning to TRBD1. CDR3 length: 14 residues. V lost 5 bases and J lost 5; bases outside the gene matches: 6. Germline V gene sequence: CDR1 SGHVS, CDR2 FNYEAQ. CDR3 in amino acids: CASSPGTGRTEAFF. For the CDR3, the DNA is TGTGCCAGCAGCCCTGGGACAGGGAGGACTGAAGCTTTCTTT. Based on the CDR3 plus reference TRBV7-6 and TRBJ1-1, the full variable domain is GAGVSQSPRYKVTKRGQDVALRCDPISGHVSLYWYRQALGQGPEFLTYFNYEAQQDKSGLPNDRFSAERPEGSISTLTIQRTEQRDSAMYRCASSPGTGRTEAFFGQGTRLTVV.

The chain employs TRBV7-2 and TRBJ1-1; 7 bases line up with TRBD1. After removal of 5 bases from V and 1 base from J, the junction contained 10 bases not matched to a gene. Germline lookup yields CDR1 SGHTA and CDR2 FQGNSA. This CDR3 contains 16 residues. CDR3 sequence: CASSPRAGGRNTEAFF. The CDR3 nucleotides are TGTGCCAGCAGCCCACGCGCAGGGGGAAGGAACACTGAAGCTTTCTTT.